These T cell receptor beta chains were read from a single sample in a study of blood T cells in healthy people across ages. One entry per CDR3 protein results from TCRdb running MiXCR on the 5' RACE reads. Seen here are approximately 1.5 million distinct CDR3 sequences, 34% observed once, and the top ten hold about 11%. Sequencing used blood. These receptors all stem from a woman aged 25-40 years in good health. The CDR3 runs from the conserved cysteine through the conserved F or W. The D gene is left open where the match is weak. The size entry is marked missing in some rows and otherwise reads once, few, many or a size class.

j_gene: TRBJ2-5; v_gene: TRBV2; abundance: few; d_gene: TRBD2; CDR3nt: TGTGCCAGCAGTGAAAGGCTAGCGGGGGGGCCGGAGACCCAGTACTTC; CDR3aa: CASSERLAGGPETQYF
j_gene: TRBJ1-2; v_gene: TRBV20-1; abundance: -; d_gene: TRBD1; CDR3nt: TGCAGTGCTAGAGATTCTTCCGGGACAGGGTCAGGCTACACCTTC; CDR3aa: CSARDSSGTGSGYTF
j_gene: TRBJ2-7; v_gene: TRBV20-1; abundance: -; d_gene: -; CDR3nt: TGCAGTGCCCCGGAGGGACAGATCTACGAGCAGTACTTC; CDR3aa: CSAPEGQIYEQYF
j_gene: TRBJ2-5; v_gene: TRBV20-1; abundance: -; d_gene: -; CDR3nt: TGCAGTGTTGGACTCATCCAAGAGACCCAGTACTTC; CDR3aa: CSVGLIQETQYF
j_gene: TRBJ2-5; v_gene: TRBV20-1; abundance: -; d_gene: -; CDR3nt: TGCAGTGCTAGGGTGAGAATCCAAGAGACCCAGTACTTC; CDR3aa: CSARVRIQETQYF
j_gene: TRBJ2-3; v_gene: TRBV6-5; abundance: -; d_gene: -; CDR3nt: TGTGCCAGCAGTTACTCGATTAAAGATACGCAGTATTTT; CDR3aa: CASSYSIKDTQYF
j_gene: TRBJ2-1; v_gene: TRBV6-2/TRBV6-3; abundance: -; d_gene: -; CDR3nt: TGTGCCAGCAGCGGCCGGGACAAGACTAGCAATGAGCAGTTCTTC; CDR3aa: CASSGRDKTSNEQFF
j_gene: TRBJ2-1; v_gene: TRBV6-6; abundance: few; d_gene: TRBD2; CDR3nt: TGTGCCAGCAGTTACTCCCTGGGACTAAGCGGGGTAGATGAGCAGTTCTTC; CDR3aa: CASSYSLGLSGVDEQFF
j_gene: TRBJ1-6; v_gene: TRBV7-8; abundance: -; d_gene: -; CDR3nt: TGTGCCAGCAGCCCAGAGGGGAGAGATGAGTGGAGCTTACGATATAATTCACCCCTCCACTTT; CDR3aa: CASSPEGRDEWSLRYNSPLHF
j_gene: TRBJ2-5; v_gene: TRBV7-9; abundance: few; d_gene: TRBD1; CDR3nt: TGTGCCAGCAGCCCTCCACGGATTGGGGACAGGGTCCGGGAGACCCAGTACTTC; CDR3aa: CASSPPRIGDRVRETQYF
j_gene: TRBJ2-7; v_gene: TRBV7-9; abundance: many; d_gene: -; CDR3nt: TGTGCCAGCAGCCCGCCGACTACGCCCTACGAGCAGTACTTC; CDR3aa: CASSPPTTPYEQYF
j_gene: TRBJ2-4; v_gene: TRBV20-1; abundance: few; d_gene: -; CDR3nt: TGCAGTGTTCTAAGCCCCGGCGGCAAAAACATTCAGTACTTC; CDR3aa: CSVLSPGGKNIQYF
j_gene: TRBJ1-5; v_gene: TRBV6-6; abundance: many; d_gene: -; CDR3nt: TGTGCCAGCTCACCGCCCCCGGGGCAGGGGAACAATCAGCCCCAGCATTTT; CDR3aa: CASSPPPGQGNNQPQHF
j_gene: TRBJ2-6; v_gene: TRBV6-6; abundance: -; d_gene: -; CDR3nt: TGTGCCAGCAGTTACAAGGGTGCAACTTCTGGGGCCAACGTCCTGACTTTC; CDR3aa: CASSYKGATSGANVLTF
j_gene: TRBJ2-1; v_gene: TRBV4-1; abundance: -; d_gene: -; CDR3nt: TGCGCCAGCAGCCCCGAGTCGTTCGGTGAGCAGTTCTTC; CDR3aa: CASSPESFGEQFF
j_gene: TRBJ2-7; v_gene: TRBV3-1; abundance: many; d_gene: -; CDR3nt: TGTGCCAGCAGCCAGCCTAGCATCTCTATTAGGGAGCAGTACTTC; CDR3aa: CASSQPSISIREQYF
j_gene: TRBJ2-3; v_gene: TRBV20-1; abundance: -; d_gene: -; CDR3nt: TGCAGTGCTAGAGATCCCGGGGGGCGTGGCTTCTCAGATACGCAGTATTTT; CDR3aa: CSARDPGGRGFSDTQYF
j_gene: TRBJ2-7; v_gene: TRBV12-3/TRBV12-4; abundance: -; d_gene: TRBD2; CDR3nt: TGTGCCAGCAGTAGGGGACTAGCGGGGAACTACGAGCAGTACTTC; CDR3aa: CASSRGLAGNYEQYF
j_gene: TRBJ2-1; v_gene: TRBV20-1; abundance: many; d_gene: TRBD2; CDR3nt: TGCAGCGCTGGACTAGCGGGGGGTAATGAGCAGTTCTTC; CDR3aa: CSAGLAGGNEQFF
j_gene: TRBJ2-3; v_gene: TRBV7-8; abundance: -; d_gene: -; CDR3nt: TGTGCCAGCACCCCGAGCGGGCCCCTCACAGATACGCAGTATTTT; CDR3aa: CASTPSGPLTDTQYF
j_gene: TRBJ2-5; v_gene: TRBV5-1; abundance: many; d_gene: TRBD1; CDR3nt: TGCGCCAGCAGCTCAGGGACAGCCCAAGAGACCCAGTACTTC; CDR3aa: CASSSGTAQETQYF
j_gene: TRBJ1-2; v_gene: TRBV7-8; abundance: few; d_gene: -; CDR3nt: TGTGCCAGCAGCTTAGCAGCCACCGACTATGGCTACACCTTC; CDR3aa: CASSLAATDYGYTF
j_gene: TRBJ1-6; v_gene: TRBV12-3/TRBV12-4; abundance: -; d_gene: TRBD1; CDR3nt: TGTGCCAGCAGTTCCTCCTGGACAGGGGGCCGATCACCCCTCCACTTT; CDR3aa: CASSSSWTGGRSPLHF
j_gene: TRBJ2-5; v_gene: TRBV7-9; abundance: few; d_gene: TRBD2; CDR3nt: TGTGCCAGCAGCCCTGGTAGGGAGGGGCCCGGAGAGACCCAGTACTTC; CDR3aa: CASSPGREGPGETQYF
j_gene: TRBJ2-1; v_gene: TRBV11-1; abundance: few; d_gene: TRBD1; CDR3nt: TGTGCCAGCAGCTTAGGACAGGGTATTGGCAATGAGCAGTTCTTC; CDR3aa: CASSLGQGIGNEQFF
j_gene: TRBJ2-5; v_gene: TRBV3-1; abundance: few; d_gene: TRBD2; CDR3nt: TGTGCCAGCAGCCAAGATAGGACTAGCGCAGTAGAGACCCAGTACTTC; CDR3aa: CASSQDRTSAVETQYF
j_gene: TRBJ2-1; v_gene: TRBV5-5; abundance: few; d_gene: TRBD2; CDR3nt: TGTGCCAGCAGCTTGGCGTCTAGCGGGGGTTACAATGAGCAGTTCTTC; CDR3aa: CASSLASSGGYNEQFF
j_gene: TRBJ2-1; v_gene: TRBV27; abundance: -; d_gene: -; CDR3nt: TGTGCCACCACCCGGGGGACGGGGTCCTACAATGAGCGGTTCTTC; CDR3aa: CATTRGTGSYNERFF
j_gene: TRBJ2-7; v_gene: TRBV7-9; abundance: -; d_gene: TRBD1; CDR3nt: TGTGCCAGCAGCTTACGGCCGGGACAGGGAGTCTCCTACGAGCAGTACTTC; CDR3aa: CASSLRPGQGVSYEQYF
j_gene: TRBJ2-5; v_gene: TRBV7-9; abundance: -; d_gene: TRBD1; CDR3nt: TGTGCCAGCAGCTTAGAAGACAGGGCCTACGGGCAGTACTTC; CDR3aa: CASSLEDRAYGQYF
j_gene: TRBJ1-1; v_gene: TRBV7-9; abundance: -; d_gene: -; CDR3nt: TGTGCCAGCAGCCCAACCCGGCAGAACACTGAAGCTTTCTTT; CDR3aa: CASSPTRQNTEAFF
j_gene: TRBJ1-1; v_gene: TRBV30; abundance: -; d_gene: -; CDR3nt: TGTGCCTGGGCCTTCGGGACATCTAACACTGAAGCTTTCTTT; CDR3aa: CAWAFGTSNTEAFF
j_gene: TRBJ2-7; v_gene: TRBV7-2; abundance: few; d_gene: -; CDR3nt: TGTGCCAGCAGCTTAGGGAGGGCCAGCGACGAGCAGTACTTC; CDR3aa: CASSLGRASDEQYF
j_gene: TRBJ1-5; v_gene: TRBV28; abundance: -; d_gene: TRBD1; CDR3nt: TGTGCCAGCAGAACAGGGGGCGTATATAGCAATCAGCCCCAGCATTTT; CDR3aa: CASRTGGVYSNQPQHF
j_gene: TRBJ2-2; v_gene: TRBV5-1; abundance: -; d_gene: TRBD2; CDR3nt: TGCGCCAGCAGCTTGGGGCCTGGCGGGAGTCGGACCGGGGAGCTGTTTTTT; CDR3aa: CASSLGPGGSRTGELFF
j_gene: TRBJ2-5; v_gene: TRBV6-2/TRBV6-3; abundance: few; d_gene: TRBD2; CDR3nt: TGTGCCAGCAGTTATTGGAGCGGGAGGGCCGGGGAGACCCAGTACTTC; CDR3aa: CASSYWSGRAGETQYF
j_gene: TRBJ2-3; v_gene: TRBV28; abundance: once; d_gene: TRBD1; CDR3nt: TGTGCCAGCAGTTTCCGGGGACAGGGGGCTAGCACAGATACGCAGTATTTT; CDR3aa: CASSFRGQGASTDTQYF
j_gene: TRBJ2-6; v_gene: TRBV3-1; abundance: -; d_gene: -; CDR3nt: TGTGCCAGCAGCCAAAGGCAGCCCTCTGGGGCCAACGTCCCGACTTTC; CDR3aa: CASSQRQPSGANVPTF
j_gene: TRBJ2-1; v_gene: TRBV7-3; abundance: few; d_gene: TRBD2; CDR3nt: TGTGCCAGCAGCTTAAGAGTGGCGGGGGGTGGATCCTACAATGAGCAGTTCTTC; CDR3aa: CASSLRVAGGGSYNEQFF
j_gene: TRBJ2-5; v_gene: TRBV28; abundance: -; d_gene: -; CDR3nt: TGTGCCAGCAGGGATCAGGTTTTACAAGAGACCCAGTACTTC; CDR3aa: CASRDQVLQETQYF
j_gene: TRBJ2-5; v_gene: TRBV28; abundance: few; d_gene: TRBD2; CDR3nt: TGTGCCAGCAGTTCTCCCGATAGCGGGAGGGGGGTAGAGACCCAGTACTTC; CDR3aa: CASSSPDSGRGVETQYF